This TCR delta chain was identified during a study of gamma-delta T cells after stem cell transplantation. TCRdb called clones anew from the RT-PCR reads with CATT. The sample has just over 4,500 delta-chain clones, around 1.9% seen once. CDR1 is GEAIGNYY, CDR2 EKD, per germline. The CDR3 extends over 20 amino acids. The V segment lost 0 bases and the J segment 2 bases; nucleotides outside the gene matches: 10. V is TRDV2 and J is TRDJ3, with 9 bases fitting TRDD3. The sequencing input was gamma-delta T cells. The TCR sequence derives from a human donor. It is not recorded whose cells these are; they may come from a transplant donor. CDR3 sequence: CACDTVRTGGGTWDTRQMFF. The CDR3 DNA follows: TGTGCCTGTGACACCGTCCGTACTGGGGGAGGTACCTGGGACACCCGACAGATGTTTTTC.